Listed below are T cell receptor beta chains from one sample, sequenced in a study of response to subunit inactivated influenza vaccine. TCRdb independently ran MiXCR on the RT-PCR reads; one entry per CDR3 protein. Among around 580,000 distinct CDR3 sequences, 13% to 15% were seen once, and the ten largest hold around 10%. The starting material was PBMCs from blood, obtained 11 to 12 days after vaccination. The receptors were gathered from a man in his forties or fifties who received an inactivated influenza vaccine. Both conserved end residues are part of each CDR3. The D gene is left open where the match is weak. Part of the rows lack a size; the others show once, few, many or a class for expanded clones.

clone size: NA
V gene: TRBV12-3/TRBV12-4
CDR3 length: 13
J gene: TRBJ2-5
D gene: TRBD1
CDR3 protein: CASSFGTEQTQYF
CDR3 DNA: TGTGCCAGCAGTTTCGGGACAGAACAGACCCAGTACTTC

clone size: NA
V gene: TRBV6-2/TRBV6-3
CDR3 length: 13
J gene: TRBJ1-2
D gene: NA
CDR3 protein: CASRPGGGYGYTF
CDR3 DNA: TGTGCCAGCAGGCCGGGAGGAGGTTATGGCTACACCTTC

clone size: few
V gene: TRBV20-1
CDR3 length: 13
J gene: TRBJ1-4
D gene: NA
CDR3 protein: CSAARAPNEKLFF
CDR3 DNA: TGCAGTGCTGCCAGGGCCCCAAATGAAAAACTGTTTTTT

clone size: NA
V gene: TRBV12-3/TRBV12-4
CDR3 length: 12
J gene: TRBJ1-5
D gene: NA
CDR3 protein: CASSFHGQPQHF
CDR3 DNA: TGTGCCAGCAGTTTTCACGGTCAGCCCCAGCATTTT

clone size: NA
V gene: TRBV7-9
CDR3 length: 16
J gene: TRBJ2-3
D gene: NA
CDR3 protein: CASSASLVTLTDTQYF
CDR3 DNA: TGTGCCAGCAGCGCCTCCCTAGTAACCCTCACAGATACGCAGTATTTT

clone size: few
V gene: TRBV29-1
CDR3 length: 12
J gene: TRBJ2-7
D gene: NA
CDR3 protein: CSVAAKSYEQYF
CDR3 DNA: TGCAGCGTCGCCGCGAAGAGCTACGAGCAGTACTTC

clone size: NA
V gene: TRBV29-1
CDR3 length: 14
J gene: TRBJ2-5
D gene: TRBD2
CDR3 protein: CSVFSGALQETQYF
CDR3 DNA: TGCAGCGTTTTTAGCGGGGCGCTACAAGAGACCCAGTACTTC

clone size: few
V gene: TRBV12-3/TRBV12-4
CDR3 length: 12
J gene: TRBJ1-1
D gene: NA
CDR3 protein: CASSWGTAEAFF
CDR3 DNA: TGTGCCAGCAGTTGGGGGACGGCTGAAGCTTTCTTT

clone size: few
V gene: TRBV6-2/TRBV6-3
CDR3 length: 13
J gene: TRBJ1-1
D gene: TRBD1
CDR3 protein: CASTEGTGAEAFF
CDR3 DNA: TGTGCCAGCACCGAGGGGACAGGGGCCGAAGCTTTCTTT

clone size: few
V gene: TRBV20-1
CDR3 length: 16
J gene: TRBJ2-7
D gene: NA
CDR3 protein: CSARDFYGRGPYEQYF
CDR3 DNA: TGCAGTGCTAGAGATTTCTATGGCAGGGGTCCCTACGAGCAGTACTTC

clone size: few
V gene: TRBV29-1
CDR3 length: 14
J gene: TRBJ2-3
D gene: NA
CDR3 protein: CSVALAASTDTQYF
CDR3 DNA: TGCAGCGTTGCGTTAGCGGCTAGCACAGATACGCAGTATTTT

clone size: NA
V gene: TRBV4-1
CDR3 length: 14
J gene: TRBJ2-5
D gene: NA
CDR3 protein: CASSHAGVGETQYF
CDR3 DNA: TGCGCCAGCAGCCACGCAGGGGTTGGAGAGACCCAGTACTTC

clone size: few
V gene: TRBV6-1
CDR3 length: 13
J gene: TRBJ1-2
D gene: TRBD1
CDR3 protein: CASIRGRNYGYTF
CDR3 DNA: TGTGCCAGCATAAGGGGGCGCAACTATGGCTACACCTTC